The 19 T cell receptor beta chains in this list originate from one sample, sequenced in a study of T cell changes during pregnancy in multiple sclerosis. Generated by immunoSEQ multiplex PCR, the TCRdb table keeps only in-frame clones and is missing some. The table includes 65,000 to 80,000 clones, roughly 93% detected once. The sequences come from peripheral blood, collected in the first trimester of pregnancy. These receptors were collected from a female donor with multiple sclerosis, enrolled in a pregnancy study.

The chain couples TRBV6-1 to TRBJ2-3; D is unclear. The CDR3 sequence is 14 residues long. V was shortened by 6 bases and J by 4 bases, with 14 bases between the two germline ends. Germline loops: CDR1 MNHNS, CDR2 SASEGT. The CDR3 nucleotides read TGTGCCAGCAGCGGCCGGCTGGGCGCAGATACGCAGTATTTT. It specifies CASSGRLGADTQYF.

This chain links TRBV6-1 with TRBJ2-7; 11 nucleotides line up with TRBD2. There are 14 residues in the CDR3. Germline V lookup: CDR1 MNHNS, CDR2 SASEGT. V was pared by 7 bases and J by 0 bases, with 2 bases of the junction left unmatched. This CDR3 reads CASILAGGSYEQYF. Written as DNA, the CDR3 is TGTGCCAGCATCCTAGCGGGGGGCTCCTACGAGCAGTACTTC.

The chain carries TRBV2 and TRBJ1-2; D might be TRBD1 (6 bases). The length of the CDR3 is 14 residues. V shed 6 bases and J shed 0 bases, with 11 bases lying between them. CDR1 is SNHLY and CDR2 is FYNNEI in the germline V gene. The CDR3 DNA is TGTGCCAGCAGGGGGGACACCGCTAACTATGGCTACACCTTC. Its protein is CASRGDTANYGYTF.

The chain combines TRBV29-1 with TRBJ2-7; TRBD2 matches 8 bases. The V and J ends lost 5 bases and 3 bases, in that order; junction bases with no gene match: 6. Germline V CDR1 and CDR2: SQVTM, ANQGSEA. The CDR3 has 13 residues. CDR3 sequence: CSVRPGTSYEQYF. CDR3 DNA: TGCAGCGTTCGACCAGGGACTAGCTACGAGCAGTACTTC.

The rearrangement uses TRBV7-2 and TRBJ2-2; D gene unclear. The CDR3 has 16 residues. V was cut by 1 base and J by 0 bases, with 9 bases left in between. Germline lookup yields CDR1 SGHTA and CDR2 FQGNSA. The DNA for the CDR3 is TGTGCCAGCAGCTTAGGGAGCACGACGAACACCGGGGAGCTGTTTTTT. It codes for CASSLGSTTNTGELFF.

The chain recombines TRBV6-1 with TRBJ2-1; D gene uncertain. The CDR3 is made up of 11 amino acids. The germline CDR1 and CDR2 sequences are MNHNS and SASEGT. The germline V and J ends were trimmed by 4 bases and 5 bases, with 3 bases remaining between them. DNA of the CDR3: TGTGCCAGCAGTGTTAACAATGAGCAGTTCTTC. It is translated as CASSVNNEQFF.

The chain recombines TRBV28 with TRBJ1-1; D is perhaps TRBD1 (6 bases). Germline V gene sequence: CDR1 MDHEN, CDR2 SYDVKM. Trimming took off 6 bases at V and 0 bases at J, with 11 bases between the two ends. The CDR3 sequence is 14 residues long. CDR3: CASRGGPLNTEAFF. Here the CDR3 DNA reads TGTGCCAGCAGGGGGGGGCCCTTGAACACTGAAGCTTTCTTT.

The chain has TRBV5-4 and TRBJ2-1; 9 nucleotides align to TRBD2. CDR3 length: 16 amino acids. Trimming removed 3 bases from V and 8 bases from J; junction bases left unmatched: 12. The germline V gene encodes CDR1 SGHNT and CDR2 YYREEE (reference sequence). CDR3 bases: TGTGCCAGCAGCTCTGGAGGTAGCGGGAGTATCGATGAGCAGTTCTTC. This gives the protein CASSSGGSGSIDEQFF.

CDR3 DNA sequence: TGTGCCAGCAGCTTCGGCGAGGGACTGTATAATTCACCCCTCCACTTT. It yields the protein CASSFGEGLYNSPLHF. The V gene is TRBV5-4, the J gene TRBJ1-6, with TRBD1 as a possible D gene (5 bases). Between the trimmed V and J ends, which lost 2 bases and 4 bases, there was a span of 13 bases. CDR1 and CDR2 from the germline V gene are SGHNT and YYREEE (reference sequence). The CDR3 has 16 amino acids.

V gene TRBV7-2 combines with J gene TRBJ2-5; 12 nucleotides match TRBD2. The CDR3 length is 15 residues. Looked up from germline, CDR1 is SGHTA and CDR2 is FQGNSA. J was trimmed by 8 bases and V by 4 bases; bases with no gene match: 8. The CDR3 is CASSSSGGVPGTQYF. In DNA form, the CDR3 reads TGTGCCAGCAGCTCTAGCGGGGGGGTTCCCGGAACCCAGTACTTC.

The chain employs TRBV6-5 and TRBJ1-1; 7 bases fit TRBD1. The CDR3 runs 15 residues. The ends lost 6 bases at V and 1 base at J; junction bases unmatched: 8. Germline values: CDR1 MNHEY, CDR2 SVGAGI. The CDR3 sequence: CASSQSTGKNTEAFF. The CDR3 bases are TGTGCCAGCAGCCAGTCGACAGGGAAGAACACTGAAGCTTTCTTT.

This clone was found a few times. The chain links TRBV11-2 to TRBJ2-1; 7 positions match TRBD2. With 0 bases clipped from V and 10 bases from J, the junction kept 3 bases outside the gene matches. This CDR3 comprises 13 residues. Germline CDR1 SGHAT, CDR2 FQNNGV. CDR3 sequence (DNA): TGTGCCAGCAGCTTAGATCAAGCGGGAGAGCAGTTCTTC. This sequence encodes CASSLDQAGEQFF.

This chain links TRBV11-3 with TRBJ2-2; TRBD2 matches at 12 bases. The trim removed 8 bases at V and 5 bases at J, leaving 6 bases unmatched. The CDR3 covers 15 residues. Germline V gene data show CDR1 as SGHNT and CDR2 as YENEEA. The CDR3: CASARLAGGTGELFF. CDR3 nucleotide sequence: TGTGCCAGCGCTCGGCTAGCGGGGGGGACCGGGGAGCTGTTTTTT.

The chain carries TRBV10-3 and TRBJ2-2; 7 nucleotides match TRBD1. V shed 10 bases, J shed 2 bases, and the junction held 4 bases outside the gene matches. Per germline, CDR1 ENHRY and CDR2 SYGVKD. The CDR3 has 13 amino acids. CDR3 sequence reads: CATRQGNTGELFF. Here the CDR3 DNA reads TGTGCCACCCGACAGGGAAACACCGGGGAGCTGTTTTTT.

The chain uses TRBV29-1 and TRBJ2-2, with a possible D match to TRBD1 (6 bases). Trimming cost V 5 bases and J 8 bases, with 18 bases left between them. CDR1 SQVTM and CDR2 ANQGSEA come from the germline V gene. The CDR3 runs 14 residues. CDR3 residues: CSVTGQTIGGELFF. For the CDR3, the DNA is TGCAGCGTTACCGGACAGACAATTGGAGGGGAGCTGTTTTTT.

This chain joins TRBV9 and TRBJ2-1, with D possibly matching TRBD2 (6 bases). This CDR3 comprises 16 residues. V lost 6 bases to trimming and J lost 5 bases, with 21 bases between them. Germline assignment: CDR1 SGDLS and CDR2 YYNGEE. CDR3 residues: CASKKGGDLGDNEQFF. The DNA of the CDR3 is TGTGCCAGCAAAAAGGGCGGGGACTTAGGGGACAATGAGCAGTTCTTC. The entire variable domain, with the rest obtained from reference TRBV9 and TRBJ2-1, is as follows: DSGVTQTPKHLITATGQRVTLRCSPRSGDLSVYWYQQSLDQGLQFLIQYYNGEERAKGNILERFSAQQFPDLHSELNLSSLELGDSALYFCASKKGGDLGDNEQFFGPGTRLTVL.

The V and J genes are TRBV19 and TRBJ1-1, with a tentative D call TRBD1 (5 bases). V was cut by 8 bases and J by 0 bases, with 16 bases left in between. CDR1 is LNHDA and CDR2 is SQIVND in the germline V gene (reference sequence). The CDR3 is 15 amino acids. The CDR3 loop reads CASRIFTGMNTEAFF. CDR3 DNA: TGTGCCAGTCGAATTTTTACAGGTATGAACACTGAAGCTTTCTTT. The variable domain in full, completed from reference TRBV19 and TRBJ1-1, reads DGGITQSPKYLFRKEGQNVTLSCEQNLNHDAMYWYRQDPGQGLRLIYYSQIVNDFQKGDIAEGYSVSREKKESFPLTVTSAQKNPTAFYLCASRIFTGMNTEAFFGQGTRLTVV.

In DNA, the CDR3 is TGTGCCAGCAGCTTAGCAGAGGGAACAGCTTTCTTT. As protein: CASSLAEGTAFF. The rearrangement uses TRBV7-8 and TRBJ1-1; D is unclear. Trimming took off 0 bases at V and 10 bases at J, with 9 bases between the two ends. The CDR3 extends over 12 amino acids. The V gene's germline CDR1 is SGHVS and CDR2 FQNEAQ.

The chain uses TRBV6-1 and TRBJ1-2; tentative D call: TRBD1 (5 bases). This CDR3 region has 13 residues. Germline lookup yields CDR1 MNHNS and CDR2 SASEGT. V gave up 7 bases and J gave up 4 bases, with 13 bases separating them. DNA of the CDR3: TGTGCCAGCAATCCCGGGACTATCTATGGCTACACCTTC. This gives the protein CASNPGTIYGYTF.